This T cell receptor (beta chain) was identified during a study of blood T cell repertoires in COVID-19 (dated by TCRdb to between 2020 and 2021). For context, the study as a whole: Samples from collaborators originated in the United States, Italy and Spain and spanned both the acute and convalescent phases of COVID-19. The samples were drawn from the first 160 participants of the ongoing ImmuneRACE study and from over a thousand subjects provided by 6 global collaborators. A freely available public database, intended as a resource for researchers studying the immune response to SARS-CoV-2, is where the repertoires were released. The material from the prospective study consisted of cDNA or gDNA derived from T cells, B-cell-depleted T cells, or PBMCs. The dataset comprised deeply sampled blood TCRbeta repertoires from subjects exposed to, actively infected with, or recovered from COVID-19. Sample metadata almost always included a de-identified subject ID, COVID-19 status, age in years and sex. Where available, HLA class I and class II types were taken from metadata supplied by the sample provider and were not determined by assay-based typing.

The immunoSEQ Assay, a bias-controlled multiplex PCR, was used to amplify TCRbeta CDR3 regions from genomic DNA. The study's processing was this. Within the assay, amplification of reference gene primers was used to estimate how many nucleated cells each sample contained. Sequence reads were collapsed and filtered to measure the absolute abundance of every unique TCRbeta CDR3 rearrangement. For each sample, productive Simpson clonality was calculated as the square root of Simpson's diversity index across productive rearrangements. Drawn from immuneACCESS, this table holds only the in-frame rearrangements with V and J called that TCRdb kept. Clones are partly lost; checked studies trace under half to an unresolved V gene and leave the rest unexplained. That table supplies the V and J calls and clone size; D and trimming were determined from the DNA. The sample table lists more than 200,000 clones, 70% to 90% of them with a count of one. The top ten constitute more than 10% of the sample.

CDR1 and CDR2 were assigned from the germline V gene (reference sequence) as SGHNT and YYREEE. V loses 1 base of germline sequence and J loses 5 bases, and the interval between the two ends is 11 bases. The CDR3 spans 14 residues, from the cysteine through the phenylalanine. Just the 42-base CDR3 DNA is kept, in frame starting at base 1. Turning to this clone: Its antigen is unknown. The input lacks base qualities; no much larger clone sits a single base away.

Broad study findings and their caveats: The quantity of clinical and demographic metadata differed by source and by participant and was supplied without curation.

Enrolling through a virtual design, the prospective study's participants ranged in age from about 18 to 89 years and lived across some 23 United States geographic areas. In the prospective study, participants were assigned to cohorts based on the clinical history participants reported in a screening survey and a study questionnaire. ImmuneRACE Cohort 3 recovered participants were defined by two consecutive negative NP/OP PCR tests, healthcare professional clearance, or symptom resolution. Mobile phlebotomists in the prospective study collected whole blood, serum and a nasopharyngeal or oropharyngeal swab from every participant. Prospective study participants could optionally give additional blood draws and questionnaires over an approximately 2-month period. Before DNA extraction, blood samples from the prospective study were shipped at room temperature or frozen.

The TCR originated in a man aged 25-40 years who had recovered from COVID-19. The chain uses TRBV5-4 and TRBJ2-3, with the D gene not clear enough to name. The sequenced sample consisted of PBMCs or T cells enriched from blood (not recorded which). The CDR3 reads CASSLFSTRDTQYF. At the DNA level, the sequence is TGTGCCAGCAGCTTGTTTTCAACCAGAGATACGCAGTATTTT.